This is a list of T cell receptor beta chains from one sample in a study of blood T cells in healthy people across ages. TCRdb re-derived calls from the 5' RACE reads in MiXCR, one entry per CDR3 protein. The table records hundreds of thousands of distinct CDR3 sequences, 25% to 35% of them present only once. The sample also formed part of further work on T cells of mothers and their children.

Specimen: blood. These receptors were obtained from a boy under 10 years old in good health. Both conserved end residues are part of each CDR3. A D gene is named only where the DNA matches it firmly. Not every row has a clone size; where given, it reads once, few, many or a size class.

d_gene	abundance	v_gene	j_gene	CDR3nt	CDR3aa
NA	few	TRBV29-1	TRBJ2-3	TGCAGCGTTGATAGACAAGACAGCCCTAGCACAGATACGCAGTATTTT	CSVDRQDSPSTDTQYF
TRBD2	few	TRBV20-1	TRBJ2-7	TGCAGTGCTAGAGATCGATGGACTAGTGTAGACTACGAGCAGTACTTC	CSARDRWTSVDYEQYF
TRBD1	NA	TRBV5-1	TRBJ2-5	TGCGCCAGCAGCTCTCAGGGGGCCATTGGAGAGACCCAGTACTTC	CASSSQGAIGETQYF
TRBD1	NA	TRBV18	TRBJ1-5	TGTGCCAGCTCACGGGGACAGGGGGCAGGACAGCCCCAGCATTTT	CASSRGQGAGQPQHF
TRBD2	NA	TRBV20-1	TRBJ2-5	TGCAGTGCCCGGGCAGGACTAGCGGGACTCGGAGAGACCCAGTACTTC	CSARAGLAGLGETQYF
TRBD1	NA	TRBV15	TRBJ2-6	TGTGCCACCAGCAGCGGACAGGGGATAACCTCTGGGGCCAACGTCCTGACTTTC	CATSSGQGITSGANVLTF
NA	NA	TRBV2	TRBJ2-5	TGTGCCAGCAGTGGAGGTTGGATGGAGACCCAGTACTTC	CASSGGWMETQYF
TRBD2	once	TRBV12-3/TRBV12-4	TRBJ2-2	TGTGCCAGCAGGCCAGGGAGGGACACCGGGGAGCTGTTTTTT	CASRPGRDTGELFF
NA	NA	TRBV2	TRBJ2-5	TGTGCCAGCAGACCGGGGCCTGGAGGGCCCCAGTACTTC	CASRPGPGGPQYF
NA	NA	TRBV29-1	TRBJ1-1	TGCAGCGTTGAGTGGTCGGGGACGAACACTGAAGCTTTCTTT	CSVEWSGTNTEAFF
NA	many	TRBV29-1	TRBJ2-6	TGCAGCGTTGTTGACTCTGGGGCCAACGTCCTGACTTTC	CSVVDSGANVLTF
TRBD2	NA	TRBV7-8	TRBJ2-5	TGTGCCAGCAGCTTAGGTGGCGGGAGAGGGGAGTTCTTC	CASSLGGGRGEFF